The entry that follows covers one T cell receptor (beta chain) sequence. Its target is not known. MiXCR was run by TCRdb on the RACE reads, yielding one entry per CDR3 protein. The sample contains nearly 95,000 distinct CDR3 sequences, about 10% of which appear only once. This entry comes from a study of human T cells and chemical hapten exposure. Study-wide context: The sensitizer, 2% DPC, was used on around 2 cm by around 2 cm of upper inner arm skin. Upper-back patches of 0.01% DPC were read at 6 days. All through the roughly 23-week study, the scalp of each patient received diphenylcyclopropenone doses weekly.

Study conclusions and caveats: The number of TCRs over 1 in 1000 frequency stayed unchanged after DPC.

Documented time point: patch test 2, 6 weeks after DPC sensitization. The treatment is: therapeutic diphenylcyclopropenone sensitization with weekly scalp DPC. The CDR3 covers 18 residues. Germline CDR1 is LNHDA and CDR2 is SQIVND (reference sequence). V lost 8 bases, J lost 4 bases, and 12 bases stayed unmatched. This receptor was obtained from a man aged 35-49 years with alopecia areata. Some clones in this sample may be carry-over from other donors' samples. Here the sequenced sample was whole blood, taken in connection with sensitization to the hapten diphenylcyclopropenone (DPC). The chain uses TRBV19 and TRBJ2-2; 14 nucleotides align to TRBD2. In nucleotides, the CDR3 is TGTGCCAGTCGTCAGTCGGGACTAGCGGGAGTTGGCACCGGGGAGCTGTTTTTT. It specifies CASRQSGLAGVGTGELFF.